One T cell receptor (beta chain) is described in this entry. The antigen this receptor binds is unknown. Base qualities are missing; no much larger clone stands one base away. This sample was included in a study of immune reconstitution after stem cell transplant in scleroderma (dated by TCRdb to about 2017). The CDR3 numbers 15 residues from cysteine through phenylalanine. CDR3 DNA only is kept here, 45 bases in frame from base 1. The germline V gene sets CDR1 to SGHDN and CDR2 to FVKESK. Trimming costs V 1 base and J 6 bases, and their ends lie 14 bases apart. The library was produced with RT-PCR. The instrument given in TCRdb is Illumina MiSeq. Clones were called with MiXCR by TCRdb after fastp trimmed the public reads at Q25, and only in-frame beta chains were retained. Merged by CDR3 protein, the rows form single entries marked with the most common genes and DNA. The table for this sample lists some 2,400 distinct CDR3 sequences; approximately 10% of them were counted only once. The leading ten clones occupy roughly 15% of the sample.

The sample was taken before or after autologous hematopoietic stem cell transplantation (not recorded which). The chain is made from TRBV14 and TRBJ2-3; the D gene cannot be named for sure. The sequence came from a female donor with systemic sclerosis. The CDR3 amino acid sequence is: CASSQGKGWTDTQYF. Here is the DNA: TGTGCCAGCAGCCAAGGAAAGGGATGGACGGATACGCAGTATTTT.